These T cell receptor beta chains were read from a single sample in a study of blood T cell repertoires in COVID-19. Libraries were prepared by immunoSEQ multiplex PCR; TCRdb keeps only in-frame clonotypes and omits some of them. The sample shows about 140,000 clones, 88% of them seen only once. Sequencing was performed on peripheral blood. These receptors originate from a woman aged 55-69 years with acute or convalescent COVID-19. CDR3s include the opening cysteine and the closing phenylalanine or tryptophan. D genes are given only for firm matches. Where a row states a size, it is once, few, many or the class of an expanded clone; other rows omit it.

d_gene	v_gene	abundance	j_gene	CDR3aa
TRBD1	TRBV14	.	TRBJ1-2	CASSLGQGIGYGYTF
TRBD1	TRBV6-5	.	TRBJ2-5	CASRDDRGGETQYF
TRBD1	TRBV11-3	.	TRBJ2-5	CASSLGGTGFQETQYF
TRBD2	TRBV19	.	TRBJ2-5	CASSVTSGGFLETQYF
.	TRBV7-3	.	TRBJ2-3	CASSLGAPDTQYF
TRBD2	TRBV7-9	.	TRBJ2-7	CASSTSGAFGEQYF
TRBD2	TRBV7-9	.	TRBJ2-5	CASSLLAGGETQYF
TRBD1	TRBV3-1/TRBV3-2	.	TRBJ2-7	CASSKGQGAWEQYF
TRBD1	TRBV5-6	.	TRBJ1-2	CASSLGRGQGFGVEYGYTF
TRBD2	TRBV6-4	.	TRBJ2-1	CASSRLAGGPNEQFF
TRBD1	TRBV28	.	TRBJ2-7	CASSLLLGQGVYDEQYF
.	TRBV9	.	TRBJ2-7	CASSGRSSYEQYF
TRBD1	TRBV5-6	.	TRBJ1-5	CASSFLGTVGQPQHF
.	TRBV30	.	TRBJ1-6	CAWSVPWGESSYNSPLHF
.	TRBV19	.	TRBJ2-7	CASSPAPYEQYF
TRBD2	TRBV6-2/TRBV6-3	.	TRBJ2-7	CASSSLEGTTGYEQYF
.	TRBV7-2	.	TRBJ1-5	CASSLTGQPQHF
TRBD1	TRBV18	.	TRBJ1-3	CASSLSGQGFVGNTIYF
.	TRBV18	.	TRBJ1-5	CASSPPGQGSNQPQHF
.	TRBV19	.	TRBJ1-5	CASGPLSGGNQPQHF
TRBD2	TRBV5-4	.	TRBJ2-3	CASSPGGGRSTDTQYF
.	TRBV5-1	.	TRBJ2-2	CASSRGQNTGELFF
.	TRBV29-1	.	TRBJ2-3	CSVEDQAEARDTQYF
.	TRBV6-4	.	TRBJ1-4	CASGRSGVGATNEKLFF
.	TRBV11-3	.	TRBJ1-4	CASSSTDTNEKLFF
TRBD2	TRBV7-9	.	TRBJ2-7	CASSFGSGGPYEQYF
.	TRBV19	.	TRBJ1-3	CASSTWTTGNGNTIYF
TRBD1	TRBV6-5	.	TRBJ1-1	CASTRQGGGTEAFF
TRBD2	TRBV25-1	once	TRBJ2-5	CASSEPLAGTLGTQYF
.	TRBV2	.	TRBJ2-3	CAAKGGGVRDTQYF